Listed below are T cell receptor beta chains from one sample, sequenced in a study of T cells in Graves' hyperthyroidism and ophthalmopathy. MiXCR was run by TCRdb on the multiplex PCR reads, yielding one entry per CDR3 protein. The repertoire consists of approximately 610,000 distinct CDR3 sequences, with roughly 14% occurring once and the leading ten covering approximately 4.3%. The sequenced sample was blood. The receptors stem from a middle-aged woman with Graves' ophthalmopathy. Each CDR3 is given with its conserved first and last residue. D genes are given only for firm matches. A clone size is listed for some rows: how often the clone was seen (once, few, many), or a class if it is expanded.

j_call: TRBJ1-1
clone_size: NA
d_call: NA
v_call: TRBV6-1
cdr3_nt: TGTGCCAGCATGCCACAGGTTTGGGACACTAAAGCTTTCTTT
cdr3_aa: CASMPQVWDTKAFF

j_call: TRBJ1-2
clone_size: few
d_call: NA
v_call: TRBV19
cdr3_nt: TGTGCCAGTAGTATAGGCAGCCCTTATGGCTACACCTTC
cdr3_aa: CASSIGSPYGYTF

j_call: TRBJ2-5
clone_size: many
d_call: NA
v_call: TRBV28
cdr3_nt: TGTGCCAGCAGTTTATCGAGAGTAGGGACCCAGTACTTC
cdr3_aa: CASSLSRVGTQYF

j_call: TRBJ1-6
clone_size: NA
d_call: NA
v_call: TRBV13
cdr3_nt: TGTGCCAGCAGCTTAGCGGGGGCGTTGATGGGCTCACCCCTCCACTTT
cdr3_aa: CASSLAGALMGSPLHF

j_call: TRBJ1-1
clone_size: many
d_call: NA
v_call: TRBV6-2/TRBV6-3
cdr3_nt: TGTGCCAGCAGCACACAGGTGCGAGGGACTGAAGCTTTCTTT
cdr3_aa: CASSTQVRGTEAFF

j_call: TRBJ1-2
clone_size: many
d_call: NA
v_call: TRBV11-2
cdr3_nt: TGTGCCAGCAGCTTAGAGGGCAGACCGAACTATGGCTACACCTTC
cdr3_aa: CASSLEGRPNYGYTF

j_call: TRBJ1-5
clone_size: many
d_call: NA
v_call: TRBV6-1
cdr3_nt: TGTGCCAGCAGCAAAGACGGGGGAACTCAGCCCCAGCATTTT
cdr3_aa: CASSKDGGTQPQHF

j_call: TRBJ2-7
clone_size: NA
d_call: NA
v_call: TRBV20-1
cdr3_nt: TGCAGTGCTAGAGATGGTCTCGGGGTATATGATTTAAGCGAGCAGTACTTC
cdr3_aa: CSARDGLGVYDLSEQYF

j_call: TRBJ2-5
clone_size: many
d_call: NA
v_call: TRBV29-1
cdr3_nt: TGCAGCGTTGAAAATACAGCCCAAGAGACCCAGTACTTC
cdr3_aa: CSVENTAQETQYF

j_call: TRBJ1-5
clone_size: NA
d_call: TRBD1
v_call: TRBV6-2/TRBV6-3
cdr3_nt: TGTGCCAGCAGTTCCGGGACAGGGTCTTTGAGGGGGCATCAGCCCCAGCATTTT
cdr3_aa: CASSSGTGSLRGHQPQHF

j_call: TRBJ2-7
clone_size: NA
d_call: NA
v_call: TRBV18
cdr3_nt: TGTGCCAGCTCTCGTTCTAGCGCGGGCTACGAGCAGTACTTC
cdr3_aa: CASSRSSAGYEQYF

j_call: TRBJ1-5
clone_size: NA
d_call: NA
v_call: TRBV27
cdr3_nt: TGTGCCAGCAGTTTTTGGGGCGACAAGCCCCAGCATTTT
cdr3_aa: CASSFWGDKPQHF

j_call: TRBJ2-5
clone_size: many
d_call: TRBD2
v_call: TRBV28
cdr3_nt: TGTGCCAGCAGTTTCTGGCGGGAGGAAAAAGAGACCCAGTACTTC
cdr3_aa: CASSFWREEKETQYF

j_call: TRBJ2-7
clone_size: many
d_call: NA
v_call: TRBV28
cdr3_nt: TGTGCCAGCAGTTTAAGGTCCCTCTCCTACGAGCAGTACTTC
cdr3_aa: CASSLRSLSYEQYF

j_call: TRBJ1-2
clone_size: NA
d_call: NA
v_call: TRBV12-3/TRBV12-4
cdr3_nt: TGTGCCAGCAGTTTGGGACAAGAAACCTATGGCTACACCTTC
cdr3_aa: CASSLGQETYGYTF

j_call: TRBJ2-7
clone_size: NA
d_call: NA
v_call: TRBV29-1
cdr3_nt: TGCAGCGTTGAACCTGGGCGGGACTACGAGCAGTACTTC
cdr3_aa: CSVEPGRDYEQYF

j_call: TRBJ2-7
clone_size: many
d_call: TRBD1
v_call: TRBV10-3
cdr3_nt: TGTGCCATCAGTGAGACTGACAGGGTCCACGAGCAGTACTTC
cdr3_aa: CAISETDRVHEQYF

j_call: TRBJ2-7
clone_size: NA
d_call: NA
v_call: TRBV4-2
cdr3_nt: TGTGCCAGCAGCCCCAGATATGGGGCCTACGAGCAGTACTTC
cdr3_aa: CASSPRYGAYEQYF

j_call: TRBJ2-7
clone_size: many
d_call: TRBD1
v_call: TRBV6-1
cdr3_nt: TGTGCCAGCAGATCCGACAGGGGTAGCGACGAGCAGTACTTC
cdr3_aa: CASRSDRGSDEQYF

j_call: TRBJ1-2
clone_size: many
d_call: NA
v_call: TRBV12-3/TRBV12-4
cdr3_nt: TGTGCCAGCAGTTTGTCAGTAGGGGGTGATGGCTACACCTTC
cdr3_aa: CASSLSVGGDGYTF

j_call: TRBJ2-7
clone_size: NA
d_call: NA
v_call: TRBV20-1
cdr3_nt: TGCAGTGCTAGAGAAGGGTGGGCCCACGAGCAGTACTTC
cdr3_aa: CSAREGWAHEQYF

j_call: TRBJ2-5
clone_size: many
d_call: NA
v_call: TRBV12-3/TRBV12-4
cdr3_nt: TGTGCCAGCAGCCTCCGACTAGGCCAAGAGACCCAGTACTTC
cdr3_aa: CASSLRLGQETQYF

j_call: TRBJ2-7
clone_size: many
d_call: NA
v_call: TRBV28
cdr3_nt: TGTGCCAGCAGTTTGGGGAGGGGGAACGAGCAGTACTTC
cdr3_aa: CASSLGRGNEQYF

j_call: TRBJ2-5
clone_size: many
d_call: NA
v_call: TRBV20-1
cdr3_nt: TGCAGTGCTAGAATGGGGCAAGAGACCCAGTACTTC
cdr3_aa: CSARMGQETQYF

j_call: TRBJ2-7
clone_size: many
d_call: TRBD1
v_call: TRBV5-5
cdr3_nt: TGTGCCAGCAGCCCGACAGGGGTGGGTTACGAGCAGTACTTC
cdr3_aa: CASSPTGVGYEQYF

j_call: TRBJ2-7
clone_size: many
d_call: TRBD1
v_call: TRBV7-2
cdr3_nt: TGTGCCAGCTCGACCCAAGGGGGCGGATTCCACGAGCAGTACTTC
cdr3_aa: CASSTQGGGFHEQYF

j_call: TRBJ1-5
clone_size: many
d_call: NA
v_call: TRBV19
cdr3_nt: TGTGCCAGTAGTATGGTAGCGGGAGATCAGCCCCAGCATTTT
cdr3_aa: CASSMVAGDQPQHF

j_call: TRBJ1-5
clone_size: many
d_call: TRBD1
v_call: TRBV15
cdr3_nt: TGTGCCACCGCGGGACAGCTTAGCAATCAGCCCCAGCATTTT
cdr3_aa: CATAGQLSNQPQHF

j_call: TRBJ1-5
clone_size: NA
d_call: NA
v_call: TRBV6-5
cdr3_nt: TGTGCCAGCAGTTTAGGCCAGGGTAATCAGCCCCGGCATTTT
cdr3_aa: CASSLGQGNQPRHF

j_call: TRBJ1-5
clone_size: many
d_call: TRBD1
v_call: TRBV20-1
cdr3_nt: TGCAGTGCCTCCGGGACAGGGCGTCAGCCCCAGCATTTT
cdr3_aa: CSASGTGRQPQHF

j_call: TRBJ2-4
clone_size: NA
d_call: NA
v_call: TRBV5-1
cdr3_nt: TGCGCCAGCAGCCCCGAGGGGGGCCTGGGAAACATTCAGTACTTC
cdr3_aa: CASSPEGGLGNIQYF

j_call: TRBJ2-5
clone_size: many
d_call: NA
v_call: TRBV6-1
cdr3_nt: TGTGCCAGCAGCAGGGGAGTGGGGACCCAGTACTTC
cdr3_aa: CASSRGVGTQYF

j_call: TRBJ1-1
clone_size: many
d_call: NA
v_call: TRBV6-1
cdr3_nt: TGTGCCAGCAGTGAAATTGGCGGCGTGAAGGTCATGAACACTGAAGCTTTCTTT
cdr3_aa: CASSEIGGVKVMNTEAFF

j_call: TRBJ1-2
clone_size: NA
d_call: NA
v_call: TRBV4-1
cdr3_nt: TGCGCCAGCAGCCAAGGACCCGGGGTTTATAGAGGCCACACCTTC
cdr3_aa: CASSQGPGVYRGHTF

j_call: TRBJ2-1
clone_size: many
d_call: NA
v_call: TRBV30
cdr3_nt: TGTGCCTGCCTTGGGAGCCGGACCTACAATGAGCAGTTCTTC
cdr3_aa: CACLGSRTYNEQFF

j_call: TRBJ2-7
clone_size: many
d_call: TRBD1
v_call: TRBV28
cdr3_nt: TGTGCCAGCAGTTCCCGGACAGGGTACCACGAGCAGTACTTC
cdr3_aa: CASSSRTGYHEQYF

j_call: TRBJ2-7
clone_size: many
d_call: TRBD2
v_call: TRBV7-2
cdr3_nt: TGTGCCAGCAGCTTCGGGGGGAGGAATACCTACGAGCAGTACTTC
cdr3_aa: CASSFGGRNTYEQYF

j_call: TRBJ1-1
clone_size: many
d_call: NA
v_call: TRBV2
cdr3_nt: TGTGCCAGCAGTGAAGGACGGTTGAACACTGAAGCTTTCTTT
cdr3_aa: CASSEGRLNTEAFF

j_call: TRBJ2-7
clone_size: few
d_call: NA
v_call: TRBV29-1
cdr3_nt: TGCAGCGTGGTCCGGGACCCAATAGCCTACGAGCAGTACTTC
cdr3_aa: CSVVRDPIAYEQYF

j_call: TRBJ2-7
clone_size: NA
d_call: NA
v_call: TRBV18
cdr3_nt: TGTGCCAGCTCACCCAGAAGGAGTGAGGTCCACGAGCAGTACTTC
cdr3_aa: CASSPRRSEVHEQYF

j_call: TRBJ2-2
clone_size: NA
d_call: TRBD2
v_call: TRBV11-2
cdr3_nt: TGTGCCAGCAGCCCAAGGGGGGACGGGACTAGCGGGAGTCCCGGGGAGCTGTTTTTT
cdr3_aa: CASSPRGDGTSGSPGELFF

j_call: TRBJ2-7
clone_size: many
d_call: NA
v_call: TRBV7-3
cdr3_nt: TGTGCCAGCAGCTGCCGGGACCGAAGTCGGTACGAGCAGTACTTC
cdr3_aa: CASSCRDRSRYEQYF

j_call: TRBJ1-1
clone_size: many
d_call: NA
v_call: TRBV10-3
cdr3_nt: TGTGCCATAACTTCGAATACAGGGACCGGGAACACTGAAGCTTTCTTT
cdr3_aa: CAITSNTGTGNTEAFF

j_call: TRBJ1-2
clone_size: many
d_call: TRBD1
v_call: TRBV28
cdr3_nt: TGTGCCAGCACCGTTCTACAGGGGAACTATGGCTACACCTTC
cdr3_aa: CASTVLQGNYGYTF

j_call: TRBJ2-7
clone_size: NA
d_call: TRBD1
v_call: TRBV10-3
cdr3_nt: TGTGCCACATCCGGGACAGGGGTGGGAGAGCAGTACTTC
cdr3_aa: CATSGTGVGEQYF

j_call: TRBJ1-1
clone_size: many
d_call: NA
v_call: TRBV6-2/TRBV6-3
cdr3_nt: TGTGCCAGCAGTTACTGGGGCGCGGACACTGAAGCTTTCTTT
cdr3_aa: CASSYWGADTEAFF

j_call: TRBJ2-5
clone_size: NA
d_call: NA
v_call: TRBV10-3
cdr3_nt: TGTGCCATCAGTGAGTCTGAAGATCCGGAGACCCAGTACTTC
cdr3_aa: CAISESEDPETQYF

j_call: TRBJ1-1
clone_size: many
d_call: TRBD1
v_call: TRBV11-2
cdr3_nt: TGTGCCAGCAGCCCTGTCGGACAGGGACGGGATGACACTGAAGCTTTCTTT
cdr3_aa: CASSPVGQGRDDTEAFF